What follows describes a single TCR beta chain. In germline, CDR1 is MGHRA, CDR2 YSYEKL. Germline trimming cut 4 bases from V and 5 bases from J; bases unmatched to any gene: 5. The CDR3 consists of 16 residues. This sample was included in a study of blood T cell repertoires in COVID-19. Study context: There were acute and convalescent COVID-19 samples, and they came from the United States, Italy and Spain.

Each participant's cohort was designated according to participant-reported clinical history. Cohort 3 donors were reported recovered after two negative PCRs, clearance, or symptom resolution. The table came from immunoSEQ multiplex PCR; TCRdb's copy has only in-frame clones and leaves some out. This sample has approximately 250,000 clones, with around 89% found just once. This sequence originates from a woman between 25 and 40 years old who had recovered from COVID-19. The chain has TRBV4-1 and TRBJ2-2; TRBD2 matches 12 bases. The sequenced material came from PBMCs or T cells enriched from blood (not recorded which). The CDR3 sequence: CASSPGLAGRTGELFF. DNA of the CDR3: TGCGCCAGCAGCCCGGGACTAGCGGGCCGGACCGGGGAGCTGTTTTTT.